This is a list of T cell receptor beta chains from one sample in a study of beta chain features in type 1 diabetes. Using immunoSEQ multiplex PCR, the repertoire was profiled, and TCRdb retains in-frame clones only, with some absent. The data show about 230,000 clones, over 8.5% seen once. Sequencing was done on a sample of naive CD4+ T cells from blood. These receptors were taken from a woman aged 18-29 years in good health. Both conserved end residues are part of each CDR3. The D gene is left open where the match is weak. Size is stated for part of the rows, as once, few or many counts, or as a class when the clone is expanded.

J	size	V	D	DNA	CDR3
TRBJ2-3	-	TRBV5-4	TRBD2	TGTGCCAGCAGCTCAAAGACTAGCGGGAGCCCAGATACGCAGTATTTT	CASSSKTSGSPDTQYF
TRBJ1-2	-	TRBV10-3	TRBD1	TGTGCCATCAGTCCCGGGACAGGGGGCTATGGCTACACCTTC	CAISPGTGGYGYTF
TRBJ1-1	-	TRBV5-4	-	TGTGCCAGCAGCTCCACAGGGATGAACACTGAAGCTTTCTTT	CASSSTGMNTEAFF
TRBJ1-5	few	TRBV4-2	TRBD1	TGTGCCAGCAGCCAAGACTGGGACAGACCCTATCAGCCCCAGCATTTT	CASSQDWDRPYQPQHF
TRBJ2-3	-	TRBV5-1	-	TGCGCCAGCAGCTTGCCCCCTTCCAGCGGTAACACAGATACGCAGTATTTT	CASSLPPSSGNTDTQYF
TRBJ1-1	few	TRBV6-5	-	TGTGCCAGCAGTTACCTGGGGGGGGAAGGAGGCTCTGAAGCTTTCTTT	CASSYLGGEGGSEAFF
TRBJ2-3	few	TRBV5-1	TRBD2	TGCGCCAGCAGCTTGGAGCCTAGCGGGGGGTTAGATACGCAGTATTTT	CASSLEPSGGLDTQYF
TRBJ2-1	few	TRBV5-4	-	TGTGCCAGCAGCCCGGGTCAACGAGCTGAGCAGTTCTTC	CASSPGQRAEQFF
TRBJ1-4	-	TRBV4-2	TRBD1	TGTGCCAGCAGCTCTCACAGGGGGTCTAATGAAAAACTGTTTTTT	CASSSHRGSNEKLFF
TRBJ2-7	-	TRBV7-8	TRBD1	TGTGCCAGCAGCTTAGCGGGGGGACAGGGGGCCTACGAGCAGTACTTC	CASSLAGGQGAYEQYF
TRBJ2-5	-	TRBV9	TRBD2	TGTGCCAGCAGCGTAGAGGGGTCTGGACTAGCGATCGACAAAGAGACCCAGTACTTC	CASSVEGSGLAIDKETQYF
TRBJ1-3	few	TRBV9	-	TGTGCCAGCAGCGTAGGCGGTGCTTTTAGCTCTGGAAACACCATATATTTT	CASSVGGAFSSGNTIYF
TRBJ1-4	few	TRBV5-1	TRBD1	TGCGCCAGCAGCACGGGGACAGTACTAGGAGAAAAACTGTTTTTT	CASSTGTVLGEKLFF
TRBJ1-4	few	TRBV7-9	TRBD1	TGTGCCAGCAGCTTCGACAGGGTAGGGGGAAAACTGTTTTTT	CASSFDRVGGKLFF
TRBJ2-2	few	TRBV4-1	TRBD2	TGCGCCAGCAGCCGCGACGTAGCGGGGGGCGGGGACACCGGGGAGCTGTTTTTT	CASSRDVAGGGDTGELFF
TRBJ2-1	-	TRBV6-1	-	TGTGCCAGCAGTGAATCGCAGTTCTACAATGAGCAGTTCTTC	CASSESQFYNEQFF
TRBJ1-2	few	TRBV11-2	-	TGTGCCAGCAGCTTAGCGGCCGAGGGGGTCAGCTATGGCTACACCTTC	CASSLAAEGVSYGYTF
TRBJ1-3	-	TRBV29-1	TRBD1	TGCAGCGCTTGGGACAGGGGGGCCGGAAACACCATATATTTT	CSAWDRGAGNTIYF
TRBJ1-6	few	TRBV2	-	TGTGCCAGCAGAGGTGGCCGGGCCTATAATTCACCCCTCCACTTT	CASRGGRAYNSPLHF
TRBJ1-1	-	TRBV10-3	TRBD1	TGTGCCATCAGTGGGACAGGGAGTTACACTGAAGCTTTCTTT	CAISGTGSYTEAFF
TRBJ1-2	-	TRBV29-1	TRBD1	TGCAGCGTCCGGGACAGCCTCTATGGCTACACCTTC	CSVRDSLYGYTF
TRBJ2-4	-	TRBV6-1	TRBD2	TGTGCCAGCGGGAGGGGATTTATGGACATTCAGTACTTC	CASGRGFMDIQYF
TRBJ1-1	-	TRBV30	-	TGTGCCTGGAGTGTTGGGCCCTCGCTGGCTTTCTTT	CAWSVGPSLAFF
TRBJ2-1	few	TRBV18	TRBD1	TGTGCCAGCCTTACTCCCGGGACAGGAGGCAATGAGCAGTTCTTC	CASLTPGTGGNEQFF
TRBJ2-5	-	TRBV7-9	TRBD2	TGTGCCAGCAGCTTGGGACTAGCGGGAGAGACCCAGTACTTC	CASSLGLAGETQYF
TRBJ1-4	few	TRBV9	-	TGTGCCAGCAGCCCCGGGCAGGGCTCTAATGAAAAACTGTTTTTT	CASSPGQGSNEKLFF
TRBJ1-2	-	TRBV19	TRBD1	TGTGCCAGTAACTGGGCCGACAGGGAATCCTATGGCTACACCTTC	CASNWADRESYGYTF
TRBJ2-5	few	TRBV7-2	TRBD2	TGTGCCAGCAGCTTAGGGGCTAGCGGGAGTACCGAGACCCAGTACTTC	CASSLGASGSTETQYF
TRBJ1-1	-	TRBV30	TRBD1	TGTGCCTGGAGTACAGGGGGCATGAACACTGAAGCTTTCTTT	CAWSTGGMNTEAFF
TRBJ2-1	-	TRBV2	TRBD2	TGTGCCAGCACCCCTCTTCGGGAGGGGGGGGATGAGCAGTTCTTC	CASTPLREGGDEQFF
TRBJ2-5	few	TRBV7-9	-	TGTGCCAGCAGCCCTCGGGGGGAGACCCAGTACTTC	CASSPRGETQYF
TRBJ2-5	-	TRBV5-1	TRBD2	TGCGCCAGCAGCTGGGGACTAGCGGGAGAGAAAGGGACCCAGTACTTC	CASSWGLAGEKGTQYF
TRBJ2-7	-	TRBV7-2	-	TGTGCCAGCAGGCCAAAACGGGACACGTCCTACGAGCAGTACTTC	CASRPKRDTSYEQYF
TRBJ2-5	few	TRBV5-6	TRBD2	TGTGCCAGCAGCCGGGGGGAGCAAGAGACCCAGTACTTC	CASSRGEQETQYF
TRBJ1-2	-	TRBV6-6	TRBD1	TGTGCCAGCAGAGATTCCGGACAGGCGTATGGCTACACCTTC	CASRDSGQAYGYTF
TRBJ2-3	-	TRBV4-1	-	TGCGCCAGCAGCCAAGACCTGGGCCTCCAGGATACGCAGTATTTT	CASSQDLGLQDTQYF